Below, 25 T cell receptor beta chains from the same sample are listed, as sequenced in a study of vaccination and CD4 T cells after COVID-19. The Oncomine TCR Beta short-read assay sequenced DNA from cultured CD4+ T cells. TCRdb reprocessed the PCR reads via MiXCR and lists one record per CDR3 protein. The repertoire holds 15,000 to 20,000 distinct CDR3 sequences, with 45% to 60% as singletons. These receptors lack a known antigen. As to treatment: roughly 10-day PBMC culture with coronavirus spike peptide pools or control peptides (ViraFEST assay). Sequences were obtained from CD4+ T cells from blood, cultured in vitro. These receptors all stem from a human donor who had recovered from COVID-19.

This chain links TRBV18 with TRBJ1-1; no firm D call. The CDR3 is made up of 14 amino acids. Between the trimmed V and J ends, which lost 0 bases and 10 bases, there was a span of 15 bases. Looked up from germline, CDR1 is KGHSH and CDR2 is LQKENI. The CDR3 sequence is CASSPPDGIGRAFF. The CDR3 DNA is TGTGCCAGCTCACCACCAGACGGGATCGGGAGAGCTTTCTTT.

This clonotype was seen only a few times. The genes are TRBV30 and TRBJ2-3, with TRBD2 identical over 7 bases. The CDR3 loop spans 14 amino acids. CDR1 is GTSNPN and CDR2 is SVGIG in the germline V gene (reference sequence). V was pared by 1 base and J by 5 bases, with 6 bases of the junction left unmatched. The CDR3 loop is CAWSGGGRRDTQYF. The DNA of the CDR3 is TGTGCCTGGAGTGGGGGCGGGAGAAGAGATACGCAGTATTTT.

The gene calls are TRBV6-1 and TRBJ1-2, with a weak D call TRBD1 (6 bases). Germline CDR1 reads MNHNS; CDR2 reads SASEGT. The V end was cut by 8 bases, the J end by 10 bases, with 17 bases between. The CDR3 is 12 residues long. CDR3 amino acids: CASVSPGGAYTF. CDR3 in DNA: TGTGCCAGCGTATCACCTGGGGGGGCCTACACCTTC.

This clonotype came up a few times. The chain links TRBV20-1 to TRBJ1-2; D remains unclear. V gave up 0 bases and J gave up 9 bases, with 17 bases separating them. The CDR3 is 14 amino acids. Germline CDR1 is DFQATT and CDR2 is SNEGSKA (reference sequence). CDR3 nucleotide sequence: TGCAGTGCTAGAGAACGAGGGTTTAACACGAGCTACACCTTC. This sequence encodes CSARERGFNTSYTF.

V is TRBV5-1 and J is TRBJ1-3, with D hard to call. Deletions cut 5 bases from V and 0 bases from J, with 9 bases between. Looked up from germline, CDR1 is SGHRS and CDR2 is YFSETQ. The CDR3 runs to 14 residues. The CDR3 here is CASSGSTSGNTIYF. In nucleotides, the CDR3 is TGCGCCAGCAGTGGCAGCACCTCTGGAAACACCATATATTTT.

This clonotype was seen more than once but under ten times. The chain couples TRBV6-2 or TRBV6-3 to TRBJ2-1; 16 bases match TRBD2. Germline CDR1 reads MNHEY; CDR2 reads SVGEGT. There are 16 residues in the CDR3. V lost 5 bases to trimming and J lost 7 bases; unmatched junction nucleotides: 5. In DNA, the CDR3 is TGTGCCAGCAGTCTCCCGGGACTAGCGGGAGGGAATGAGCAGTTCTTC. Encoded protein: CASSLPGLAGGNEQFF.

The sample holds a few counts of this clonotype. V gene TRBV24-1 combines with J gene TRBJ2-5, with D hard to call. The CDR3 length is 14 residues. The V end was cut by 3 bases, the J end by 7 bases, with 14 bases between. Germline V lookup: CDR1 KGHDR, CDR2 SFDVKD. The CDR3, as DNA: TGTGCCACCAGTGATACCCGGGCCTTCCCGACCCAGTACTTC. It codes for CATSDTRAFPTQYF.

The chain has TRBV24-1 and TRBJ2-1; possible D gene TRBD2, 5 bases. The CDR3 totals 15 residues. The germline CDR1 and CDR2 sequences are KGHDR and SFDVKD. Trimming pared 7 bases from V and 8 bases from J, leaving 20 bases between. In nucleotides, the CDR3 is TGTGCCACCAGCTCCGAGACGACCGCGAGGGATGAGCAGTTCTTC. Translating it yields CATSSETTARDEQFF.

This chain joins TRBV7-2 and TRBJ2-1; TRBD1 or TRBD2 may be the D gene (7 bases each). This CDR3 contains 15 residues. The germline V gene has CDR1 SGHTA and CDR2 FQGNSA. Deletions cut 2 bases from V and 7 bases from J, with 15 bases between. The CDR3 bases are TGTGCCAGCAGCTTATGGGCAGGGGGGGCTAATGAGCAGTTCTTC. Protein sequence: CASSLWAGGANEQFF.

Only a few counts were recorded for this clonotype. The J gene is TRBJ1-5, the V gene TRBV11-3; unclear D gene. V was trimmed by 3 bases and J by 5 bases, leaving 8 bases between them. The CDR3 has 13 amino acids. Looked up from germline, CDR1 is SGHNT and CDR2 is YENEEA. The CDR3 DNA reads TGTGCCAGCAGCTTCCAGGCGGATCAGCCCCAGCATTTT. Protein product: CASSFQADQPQHF.

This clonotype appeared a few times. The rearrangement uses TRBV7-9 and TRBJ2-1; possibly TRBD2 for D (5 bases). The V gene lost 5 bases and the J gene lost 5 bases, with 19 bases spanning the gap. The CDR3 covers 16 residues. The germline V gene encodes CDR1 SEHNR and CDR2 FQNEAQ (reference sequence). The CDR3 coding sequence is TGTGCCAGCAGCCCCCATACTAGTCAGTGGGACAATGAGCAGTTCTTC. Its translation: CASSPHTSQWDNEQFF. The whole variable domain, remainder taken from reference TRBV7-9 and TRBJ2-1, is DTGVSQNPRHKITKRGQNVTFRCDPISEHNRLYWYRQTLGQGPEFLTYFQNEAQLEKSRLLSDRFSAERPKGSFSTLEIQRTEQGDSAMYLCASSPHTSQWDNEQFFGPGTRLTVL.

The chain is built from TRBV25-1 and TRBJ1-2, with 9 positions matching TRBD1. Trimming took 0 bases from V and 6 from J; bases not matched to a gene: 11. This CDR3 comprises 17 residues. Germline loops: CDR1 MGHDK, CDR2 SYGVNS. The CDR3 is CASSEYLGQGRLDGYTF. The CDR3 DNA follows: TGTGCCAGCAGTGAATATCTGGGACAGGGCCGACTTGATGGCTACACCTTC.

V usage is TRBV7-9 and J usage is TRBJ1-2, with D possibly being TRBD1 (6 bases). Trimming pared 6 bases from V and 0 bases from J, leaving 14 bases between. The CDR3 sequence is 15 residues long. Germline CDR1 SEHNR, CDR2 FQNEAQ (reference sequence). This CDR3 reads CASSPHRTANYGYTF. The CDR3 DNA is TGTGCCAGCAGTCCACATCGGACAGCTAACTATGGCTACACCTTC.

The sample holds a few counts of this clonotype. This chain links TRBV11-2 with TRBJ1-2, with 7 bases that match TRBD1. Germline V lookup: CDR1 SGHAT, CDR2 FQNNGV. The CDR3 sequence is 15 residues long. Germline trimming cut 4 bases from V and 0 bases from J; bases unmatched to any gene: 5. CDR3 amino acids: CASSSGQPANYGYTF. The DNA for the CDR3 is TGTGCCAGCAGCTCGGGACAGCCAGCTAACTATGGCTACACCTTC.

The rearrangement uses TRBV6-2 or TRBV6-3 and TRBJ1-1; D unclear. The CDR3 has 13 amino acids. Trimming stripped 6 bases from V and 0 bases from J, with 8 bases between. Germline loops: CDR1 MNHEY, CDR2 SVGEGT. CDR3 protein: CASSIHVNTEAFF. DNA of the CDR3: TGTGCCAGCAGCATACACGTGAACACTGAAGCTTTCTTT.

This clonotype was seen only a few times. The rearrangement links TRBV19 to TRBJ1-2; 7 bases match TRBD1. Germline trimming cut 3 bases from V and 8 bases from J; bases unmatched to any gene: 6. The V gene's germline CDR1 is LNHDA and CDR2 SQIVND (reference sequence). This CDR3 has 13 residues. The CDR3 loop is CASSITGTAGYTF. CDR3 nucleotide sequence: TGTGCCAGTAGTATCACAGGGACAGCGGGCTACACCTTC.

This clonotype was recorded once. CDR3 DNA sequence: TGTGCCAGCAGCTTTTCTAGCGGGAGGTGGGAGACCCAGTACTTC. This codes for CASSFSSGRWETQYF. This chain joins TRBV7-8 and TRBJ2-5, with 11 bases aligning to TRBD2. V shed 3 bases, J shed 5 bases, and the junction held 5 bases outside the gene matches. This CDR3 is 15 amino acids long. Germline lookup yields CDR1 SGHVS and CDR2 FQNEAQ.

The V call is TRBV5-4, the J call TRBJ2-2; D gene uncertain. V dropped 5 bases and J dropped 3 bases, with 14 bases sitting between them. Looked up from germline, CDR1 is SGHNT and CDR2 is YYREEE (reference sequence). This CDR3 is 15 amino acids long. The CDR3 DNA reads TGTGCCAGCAGAACGGCCCCCCCGGACACCGGGGAGCTGTTTTTT. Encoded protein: CASRTAPPDTGELFF.

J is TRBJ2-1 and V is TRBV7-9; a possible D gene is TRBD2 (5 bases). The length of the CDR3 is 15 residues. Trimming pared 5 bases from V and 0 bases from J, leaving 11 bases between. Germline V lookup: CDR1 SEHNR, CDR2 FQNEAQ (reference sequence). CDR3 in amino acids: CASSLTGSSYNEQFF. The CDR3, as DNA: TGTGCCAGCAGCCTGACGGGAAGCTCCTACAATGAGCAGTTCTTC. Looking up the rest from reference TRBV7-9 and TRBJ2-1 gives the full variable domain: DTGVSQNPRHKITKRGQNVTFRCDPISEHNRLYWYRQTLGQGPEFLTYFQNEAQLEKSRLLSDRFSAERPKGSFSTLEIQRTEQGDSAMYLCASSLTGSSYNEQFFGPGTRLTVL.

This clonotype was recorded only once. In DNA, the CDR3 is TGTGCCAGCAGCTTAGGTGGCGCCCGGCGGGACACCGGGGAGCTGTTTTTT. Residues: CASSLGGARRDTGELFF. This chain uses TRBV7-9 with TRBJ2-2; possible D gene TRBD2, 5 bases. The CDR3 covers 17 residues. V lost 1 base and J 3 bases, leaving 15 bases between the germline ends. CDR1 SEHNR and CDR2 FQNEAQ come from the germline V gene (reference sequence).

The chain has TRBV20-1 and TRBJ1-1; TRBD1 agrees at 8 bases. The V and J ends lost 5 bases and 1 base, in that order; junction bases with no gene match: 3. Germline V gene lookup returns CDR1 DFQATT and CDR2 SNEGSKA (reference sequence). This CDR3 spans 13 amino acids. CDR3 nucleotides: TGCAGTGCTCAGGACAGGGAGAACACTGAAGCTTTCTTT. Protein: CSAQDRENTEAFF.

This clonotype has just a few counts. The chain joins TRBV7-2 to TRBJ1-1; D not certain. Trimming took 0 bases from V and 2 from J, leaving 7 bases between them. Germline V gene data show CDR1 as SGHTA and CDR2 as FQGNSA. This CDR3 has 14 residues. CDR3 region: CASSLAGTNTEAFF. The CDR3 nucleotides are TGTGCCAGCAGCTTAGCGGGCACCAACACTGAAGCTTTCTTT.

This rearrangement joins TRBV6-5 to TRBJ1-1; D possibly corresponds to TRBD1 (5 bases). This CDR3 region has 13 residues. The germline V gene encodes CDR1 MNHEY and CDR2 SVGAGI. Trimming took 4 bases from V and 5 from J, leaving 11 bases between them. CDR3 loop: CASSWDGMTEAFF. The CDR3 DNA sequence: TGTGCCAGCAGTTGGGACGGGATGACTGAAGCTTTCTTT.

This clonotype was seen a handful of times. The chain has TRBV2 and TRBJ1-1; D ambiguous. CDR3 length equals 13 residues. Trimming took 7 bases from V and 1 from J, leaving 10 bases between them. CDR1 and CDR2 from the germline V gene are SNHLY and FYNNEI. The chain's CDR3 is CASIEDRNTEAFF. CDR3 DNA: TGTGCCAGCATAGAAGATAGGAACACTGAAGCTTTCTTT.

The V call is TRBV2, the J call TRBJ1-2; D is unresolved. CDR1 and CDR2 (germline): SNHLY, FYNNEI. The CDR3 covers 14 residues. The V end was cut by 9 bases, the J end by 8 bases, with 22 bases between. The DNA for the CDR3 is TGTGCCAGTCGGGAGCAGCTTCAAGGCTTGGGCTACACCTTC. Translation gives CASREQLQGLGYTF. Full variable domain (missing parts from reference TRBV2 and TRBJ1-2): EPEVTQTPSHQVTQMGQEVILRCVPISNHLYFYWYRQILGQKVEFLVSFYNNEISEKSEIFDDQFSVERPDGSNFTLKIRSTKLEDSAMYFCASREQLQGLGYTFGSGTRLTVV.